This T cell receptor (beta chain) was identified in a study of blood T cell repertoires in COVID-19. Study context: Samples came from the United States, Italy and Spain, spanning acute and convalescent COVID-19. From T cells, B-cell-depleted T cells, or PBMCs came the material, which was cDNA or gDNA.

The authors' processing: It was from reference gene primer amplification that nucleated cell counts were estimated. The repertoire was sequenced with immunoSEQ multiplex PCR; TCRdb's copy has only in-frame clones and lacks some. V, J and clone size were drawn from that table, and D and trimming were deduced from the DNA. Counted here are 40,000 to 55,000 clones, about 80% occurring once; the ten biggest clones make up about 20%. This CDR3 has 14 amino acids. Looked up from germline, CDR1 is SGHRS and CDR2 is YFSETQ. Between the trimmed V and J ends, which lost 0 bases and 0 bases, there was a span of 6 bases.

The chain employs TRBV5-1 and TRBJ1-2; D is perhaps TRBD1 (6 bases). Sequences were obtained from peripheral blood. The origin of this receptor is a man between 65 and 80 years old with acute or convalescent COVID-19. In DNA, the CDR3 is TGCGCCAGCAGCTTGGACAGGGCTAACTATGGCTACACCTTC. The encoded protein is CASSLDRANYGYTF.